The T cell receptor (beta chain) under discussion was sequenced for a study of shared clonotypes between healthy human individuals. Comments on this clone: Other DNA sequences in the same sample also yield this CDR3.

Measured with immunoSEQ multiplex PCR; TCRdb has only the in-frame clones, and not every one. The data show about 2.3 million clones, around 92% seen once. The germline V gene has CDR1 SGDLS and CDR2 YYNGEE. Trimming left V 0 bases short and J 0 bases short, with 6 bases between. This CDR3 is 14 amino acids long. Sequences were obtained from naive CD4+ T cells from PBMCs. Subset indicated: CD45RA+ positively selected. The origin of this receptor is a man aged 18-30 years in good health. Some clones in this sample may be carry-over from other donors' samples. The V call is TRBV9, the J call TRBJ1-2; D not resolved. The CDR3 DNA is TGTGCCAGCAGCGTAGGTCCCGCTAACTATGGCTACACCTTC. Its protein is CASSVGPANYGYTF.